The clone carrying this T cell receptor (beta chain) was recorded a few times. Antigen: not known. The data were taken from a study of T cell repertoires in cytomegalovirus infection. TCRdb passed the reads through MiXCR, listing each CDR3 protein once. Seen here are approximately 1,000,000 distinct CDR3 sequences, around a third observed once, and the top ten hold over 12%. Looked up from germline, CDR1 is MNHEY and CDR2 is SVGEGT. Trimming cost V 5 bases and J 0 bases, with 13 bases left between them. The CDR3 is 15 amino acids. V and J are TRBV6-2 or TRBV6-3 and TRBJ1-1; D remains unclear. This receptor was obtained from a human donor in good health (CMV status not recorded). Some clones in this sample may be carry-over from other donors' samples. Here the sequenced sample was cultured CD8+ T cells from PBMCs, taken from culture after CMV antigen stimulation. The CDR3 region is CASSPPLAVNTEAFF. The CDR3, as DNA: TGTGCCAGCAGTCCCCCCCTGGCAGTGAACACTGAAGCTTTCTTT.